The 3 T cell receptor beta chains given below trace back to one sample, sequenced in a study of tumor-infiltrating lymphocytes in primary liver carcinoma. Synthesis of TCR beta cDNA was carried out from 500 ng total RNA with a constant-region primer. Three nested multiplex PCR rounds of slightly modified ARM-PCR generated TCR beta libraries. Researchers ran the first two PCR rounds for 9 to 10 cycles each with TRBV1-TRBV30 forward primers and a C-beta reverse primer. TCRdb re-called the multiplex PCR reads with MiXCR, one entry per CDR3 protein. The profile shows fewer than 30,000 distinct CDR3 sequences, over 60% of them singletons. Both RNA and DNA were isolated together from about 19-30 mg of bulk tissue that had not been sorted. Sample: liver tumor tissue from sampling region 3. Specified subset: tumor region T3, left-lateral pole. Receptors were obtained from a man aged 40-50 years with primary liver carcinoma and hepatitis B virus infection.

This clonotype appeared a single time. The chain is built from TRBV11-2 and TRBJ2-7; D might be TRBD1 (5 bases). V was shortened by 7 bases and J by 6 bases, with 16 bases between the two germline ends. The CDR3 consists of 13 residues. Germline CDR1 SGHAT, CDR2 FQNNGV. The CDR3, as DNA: TGTGCCAGCAACTTCGAAGGGGCTGGCGAGCAGTACTTC. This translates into CASNFEGAGEQYF.

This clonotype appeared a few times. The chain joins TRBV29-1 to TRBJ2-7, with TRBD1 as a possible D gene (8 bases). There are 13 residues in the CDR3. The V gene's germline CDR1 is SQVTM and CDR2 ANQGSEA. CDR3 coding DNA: TGCAACGCTACAGGGGGGGCCTCCTACGAGCAGTACTTC. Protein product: CNATGGASYEQYF.

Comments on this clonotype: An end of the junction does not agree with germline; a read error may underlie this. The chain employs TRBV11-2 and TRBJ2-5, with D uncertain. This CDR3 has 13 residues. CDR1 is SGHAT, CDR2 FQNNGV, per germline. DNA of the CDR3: TGTGTCAGCAGCTTAAATCAGCGCGGCTTCCAGTATTTC. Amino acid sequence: CVSSLNQRGFQYF. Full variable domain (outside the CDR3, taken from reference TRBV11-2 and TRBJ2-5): EAGVAQSPRYKIIEKRQSVAFWCNPISGHATLYWYQQILGQGPKLLIQFQNNGVVDDSQLPKDRFSAERLKGVDSTLKIQPAKLEDSAVYLCVSSLNQRGFQYFGPGTRLLVL.